This T cell receptor beta chain was sequenced during a study of CD8 T cells in Susac syndrome. A quantity of roughly 0.5 to 1 ug RNA underwent reverse transcription using random hexamers. The CDR3 of TCR beta was amplified by immunoSEQ multiplex PCR across 54 Vbeta and 13 Jbeta. TCRdb itself ran the immunoSEQ multiplex PCR reads through MiXCR, one entry per CDR3 protein. The table lists some 100,000 distinct CDR3 sequences, under 95% of them singletons. This CDR3 has 13 amino acids. V was shortened by 3 bases and J by 5 bases, with 10 bases between the two germline ends. Germline V CDR1 and CDR2: MRHNA, SNTAGT.

The gene calls are TRBV6-4 and TRBJ1-1; D call uncertain. This receptor was obtained from a human donor in good health. The specimen sequenced was CD8+ T cells from PBMCs. CDR3 sequence reads: CASSEVSGTEAFF. The CDR3 DNA reads TGTGCCAGCAGTGAGGTTTCCGGGACTGAAGCTTTCTTT.